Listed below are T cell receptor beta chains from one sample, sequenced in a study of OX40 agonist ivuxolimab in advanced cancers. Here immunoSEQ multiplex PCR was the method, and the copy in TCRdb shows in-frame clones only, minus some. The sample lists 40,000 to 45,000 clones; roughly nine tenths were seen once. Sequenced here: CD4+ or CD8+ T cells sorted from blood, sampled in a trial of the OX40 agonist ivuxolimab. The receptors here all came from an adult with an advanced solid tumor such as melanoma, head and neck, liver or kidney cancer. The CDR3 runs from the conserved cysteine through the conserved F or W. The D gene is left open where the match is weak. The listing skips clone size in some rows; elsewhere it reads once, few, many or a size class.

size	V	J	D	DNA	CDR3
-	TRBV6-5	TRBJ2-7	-	TGTGCCAGCAGTGAAGGGCAGAGGCCCTACGAGCAGTACTTC	CASSEGQRPYEQYF
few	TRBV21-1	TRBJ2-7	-	TGTGCCAGCAGCAAACAACAGACCTACGAGCAGTACTTC	CASSKQQTYEQYF
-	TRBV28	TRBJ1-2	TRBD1	TGTGCCAGCACTATATCTGTGAGACAGGGTTATAACTATGGCTACACCTTC	CASTISVRQGYNYGYTF
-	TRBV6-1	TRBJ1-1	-	TGTGCCAGCAGGGGGGGAGGTGCGGGGCCGGCTTTCTTT	CASRGGGAGPAFF
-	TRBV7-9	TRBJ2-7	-	TGTGCCAGCATGGCTGGTAGCGGCCCCTACGAGCAGTACTTC	CASMAGSGPYEQYF
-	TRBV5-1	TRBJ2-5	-	TGCGCCAGCAGCTTTGACAGGTTATCAGAGACCCAGTACTTC	CASSFDRLSETQYF
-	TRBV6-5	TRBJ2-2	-	TGTGCCAGCAGTGTTTACGGGGAGCTGTTTTTT	CASSVYGELFF
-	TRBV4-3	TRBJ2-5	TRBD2	TGCGCCAGCAGCCAATTGGGACTAGGCGAGGAGACCCAGTACTTC	CASSQLGLGEETQYF
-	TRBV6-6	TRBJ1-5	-	TGTGCCAGCTCCAGGGGATATAGCAATCAGCCCCAGCATTTT	CASSRGYSNQPQHF
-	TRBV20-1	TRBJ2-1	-	TGCAGTGCTGACGACGAGTATGAGCAGTTCTTC	CSADDEYEQFF
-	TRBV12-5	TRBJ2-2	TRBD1	TGTGCTAGTGGTTCGACAGGGAGCTCCGGGGAGCTGTTTTTT	CASGSTGSSGELFF
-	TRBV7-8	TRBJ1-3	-	TGTGCCAGCGCGACTGGAAACACCATATATTTT	CASATGNTIYF
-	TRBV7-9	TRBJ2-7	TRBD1	TGTGCCAGCAGCTTGGGACAGGGGACCTACGAGCAGTACTTC	CASSLGQGTYEQYF
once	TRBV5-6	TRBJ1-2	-	TGTGCCAGCAGCTTCAGCAGGACTAACTATGGCTACACCTTC	CASSFSRTNYGYTF
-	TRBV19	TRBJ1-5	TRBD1	TGTGCCACCGGGACAGGGGCATATCAGCCCCAGCATTTT	CATGTGAYQPQHF
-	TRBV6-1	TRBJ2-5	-	TGTGCCAGCACGAGAACTGACGAAGAGACCCAGTACTTC	CASTRTDEETQYF
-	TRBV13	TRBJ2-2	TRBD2	TGTGCCAGCAGCCCTAGCGGGAGGGCGAACACCGGGGAGCTGTTTTTT	CASSPSGRANTGELFF
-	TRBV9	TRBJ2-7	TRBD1	TGTGCCAGCAGCGTATCAGACAGGGCCTACGAGCAGTACTTC	CASSVSDRAYEQYF
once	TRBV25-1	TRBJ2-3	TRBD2	TGTGCCAGCAGTGAATCCTTTTCCCCTAGCGGCCGGACAGATACGCAGTATTTT	CASSESFSPSGRTDTQYF
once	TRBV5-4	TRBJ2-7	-	TGTGCCAGCAGCCCGGGACTCCTCTCCTACGAGCAGTACTTC	CASSPGLLSYEQYF
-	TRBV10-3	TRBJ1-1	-	TGTGCCATCAGTGTCACGGATACAGCGAACACTGAAGCTTTCTTT	CAISVTDTANTEAFF
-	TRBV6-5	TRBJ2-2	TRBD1	TGTGCCAGCAGTTGGACAGGTCCGAACACCGGGGAGCTGTTTTTT	CASSWTGPNTGELFF
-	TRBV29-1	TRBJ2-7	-	TGCAGCGTTGAAGGTATTCTAGAGGGCTCCTACGAGCAGTACTTC	CSVEGILEGSYEQYF
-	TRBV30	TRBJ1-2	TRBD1	TGTGCCTGGGACAGGGGCTATGGCTACACCTTC	CAWDRGYGYTF
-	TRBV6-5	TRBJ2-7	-	TGTGCCAGCAGTTACTCGAGTGGACAGTCCTACGAGCAGTACTTC	CASSYSSGQSYEQYF
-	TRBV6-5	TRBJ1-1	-	TGTGCCAGCAGTTACTGGCCAGCGAACACTGAAGCTTTCTTT	CASSYWPANTEAFF
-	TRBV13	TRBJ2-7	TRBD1	TGTGCCAGCAGCTTAAGCGACAGGGGCGAGCAGTACTTC	CASSLSDRGEQYF
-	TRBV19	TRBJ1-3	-	TGTGCCAGTAGTATAGACGGGTACTCTGGAAACACCATATATTTT	CASSIDGYSGNTIYF
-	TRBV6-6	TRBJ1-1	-	TGTGCCAGCAGCCCGAACACTGAAGCTTTCTTT	CASSPNTEAFF
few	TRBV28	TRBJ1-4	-	TGTGCCAGCAGACGAAACAGTGCCGCAACTAATGAAAAACTGTTTTTT	CASRRNSAATNEKLFF
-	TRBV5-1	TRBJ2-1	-	TGCGCCAGCAGCTTTATAGGGTCTGAGCAGTTCTTC	CASSFIGSEQFF
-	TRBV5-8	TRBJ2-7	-	TGTGCCAGCAGCTCCCGGATTCCCTTATACGAGCAGTACTTC	CASSSRIPLYEQYF
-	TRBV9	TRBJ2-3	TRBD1	TGTGCCAGCAGCGTAGATACAGGGGGAATCACAGATACGCAGTATTTT	CASSVDTGGITDTQYF
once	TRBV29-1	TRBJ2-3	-	TGCAGCGTTCAGTACGGCGGGAGCACAGATACGCAGTATTTT	CSVQYGGSTDTQYF
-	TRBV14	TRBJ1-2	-	TGTGCCAGCAGCCTTTCACAGGGAGGCTATGGCTACACCTTC	CASSLSQGGYGYTF
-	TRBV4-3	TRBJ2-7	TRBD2	TGCGCCAGCAGCCAAGGACTAGCGTCCTCCTACGAGCAGTACTTC	CASSQGLASSYEQYF
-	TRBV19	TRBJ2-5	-	TGTGCCAGTAGGACGGGGCTCCAAGAGACCCAGTACTTC	CASRTGLQETQYF
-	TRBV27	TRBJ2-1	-	TGTGCCAGCAGTTTATCCGCGGACCCAAGGAATGAGCAGTTCTTC	CASSLSADPRNEQFF
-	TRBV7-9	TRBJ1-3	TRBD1	TGTGCCAGCAGCAGTGGGGTATACAGGGACAGCTCTGGAAACACCATATATTTT	CASSSGVYRDSSGNTIYF
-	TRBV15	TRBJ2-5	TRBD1	TGTGCCACCAGCCGGACAGGGCGAAGGGAGACCCAGTACTTC	CATSRTGRRETQYF
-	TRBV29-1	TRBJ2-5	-	TGCAGCGTTGATTTCCCCCTACAAGAGACCCAGTACTTC	CSVDFPLQETQYF
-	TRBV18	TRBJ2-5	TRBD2	TGTGCCAGCTCACCCTTAGCGGGAGCGGTCCAAGAGACCCAGTACTTC	CASSPLAGAVQETQYF
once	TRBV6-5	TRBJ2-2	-	TGTGCCAGCAGTTACTCGGGGACCCACACCGGGGAGCTGTTTTTT	CASSYSGTHTGELFF
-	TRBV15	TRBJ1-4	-	TGTGCCACCCGGGGGGTTCTAAGTCGGGGTGAAGAAAAACTGTTTTTT	CATRGVLSRGEEKLFF
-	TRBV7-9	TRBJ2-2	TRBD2	TGTGCCAGCAGCTTAAGCGGGAGTAATACCGGGGAGCTGTTTTTT	CASSLSGSNTGELFF
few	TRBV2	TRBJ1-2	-	TGTGCCAGCAGCGGGCAGGGTACCGCTTATGGCTACACCTTC	CASSGQGTAYGYTF
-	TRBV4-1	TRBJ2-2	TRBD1	TGCGCCAGCAGCCACTTGACAGGGGGCTACACCGGGGAGCTGTTTTTT	CASSHLTGGYTGELFF
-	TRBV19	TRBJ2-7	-	TGTGCCAGTAGCCCGACAGCTTCCTACGAGCAGTACTTC	CASSPTASYEQYF
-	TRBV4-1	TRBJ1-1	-	TGCGCCAGCAGCCAAGAGGGCTACGGGGATCAAACTGGGAACACTGAAGCTTTCTTT	CASSQEGYGDQTGNTEAFF
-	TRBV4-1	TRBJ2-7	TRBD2	TGCGCCAGCAGCCAAGGGTTACTAGCGGGAGATTACGAGCAGTACTTC	CASSQGLLAGDYEQYF
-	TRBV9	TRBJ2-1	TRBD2	TGTGCCAGCAGCGTAGGCTCGGGAGGGAACTACAATGAGCAGTTCTTC	CASSVGSGGNYNEQFF
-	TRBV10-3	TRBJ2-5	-	TGTGCCATCAGTGCACCCGCCGCCAAGGGGCAAGAGACCCAGTACTTC	CAISAPAAKGQETQYF
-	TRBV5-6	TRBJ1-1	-	TGTGCCAGCAGCTTTGGATTGGCAAATCAAGCTTTCTTT	CASSFGLANQAFF